This TCR beta chain was sequenced in a study of blood T cell repertoires in COVID-19. The wider study: Samples taken during acute and convalescent COVID-19 were collected in the United States, Italy and Spain. T cells, B-cell-depleted T cells, or PBMCs provided the cDNA or gDNA that served as material.

TCRdb's copy holds only in-frame clones and misses some; the assay was immunoSEQ multiplex PCR. Of a few hundred thousand clones in the sample, roughly 87% were seen once. The V and J ends lost 0 bases and 2 bases, in that order; junction bases with no gene match: 1. This CDR3 is built from 15 residues. Participants had their cohort set by participant-reported clinical history. Before being deemed recovered, Cohort 3 donors had two negative PCRs, clearance, or symptom resolution. The sequence was obtained from a woman between 25 and 40 years old who had recovered from COVID-19. This chain joins TRBV23-1 and TRBJ1-5; the match to TRBD1 covers 7 bases. TRBV23-1 belongs to the ORF category, with a function that is uncertain. The sequenced sample consisted of PBMCs or T cells enriched from blood (not recorded which). The CDR3 region has the DNA TGCGCCAGCAGTCAATCGGGACAGCGCAATCAGCCCCAGCATTTT. As protein: CASSQSGQRNQPQHF.